This entry lists 17 T cell receptor beta chains sequenced from one sample in a study of patients and donors after allogeneic stem cell transplantation. TCRdb analysed the RT-PCR reads with MiXCR anew, one entry per CDR3 protein. The sample includes roughly 180,000 distinct CDR3 sequences, more than 35% seen only once; the top ten take 30% to 35%. The sequencing input was blood, either unsorted or a sorted T cell fraction (not recorded which). Receptors originate from a human donor who was either an allogeneic HSCT recipient or a stem cell or donor lymphocyte infusion donor (not recorded which). It is not recorded whose cells these are; they may come from a transplant donor.

This chain connects TRBV3-1 to TRBJ1-1; no clear D gene. Germline V CDR1 and CDR2: LGHDT, YNNKEL (reference sequence). The CDR3 runs 13 residues. The germline V and J ends were trimmed by 4 bases and 0 bases, with 6 bases remaining between them. In DNA form, the CDR3 reads TGTGCCAGCAGCCGAGCTTTGAACACTGAAGCTTTCTTT. Encoded protein: CASSRALNTEAFF.

In its sample, this clonotype was seen many times. This chain joins TRBV10-3 and TRBJ1-3; no definite D call. The CDR3 length is 13 residues. Between the trimmed V and J ends, which lost 8 bases and 1 base, there was a span of 9 bases. Germline V lookup: CDR1 ENHRY, CDR2 SYGVKD. The CDR3 DNA reads TGTGCCATCTGGGGAGGGTCTGGAAACACCATATATTTT. Amino acid sequence: CAIWGGSGNTIYF.

The rearrangement uses TRBV4-3 and TRBJ2-7; TRBD1 might be the D (6 bases). The V gene's germline CDR1 is LGHNA and CDR2 YSLEER. Trimming stripped 4 bases from V and 3 bases from J, with 10 bases between. The CDR3 loop spans 13 amino acids. This CDR3 reads CASSRSGDYEQYF. The CDR3, as DNA: TGCGCCAGCAGCCGTTCAGGGGACTACGAGCAGTACTTC.

The DNA for the CDR3 is TGTGCCAGCAGCCAAGATGATCAGCCCCAGCATTTT. Protein sequence: CASSQDDQPQHF. This chain joins TRBV3-1 and TRBJ1-5; D is ambiguous. CDR1 and CDR2 (germline): LGHDT, YNNKEL (reference sequence). V shed 0 bases and J shed 5 bases, with 2 bases lying between them. The length of the CDR3 is 12 residues.

The J gene is TRBJ2-3, the V gene TRBV6-5, with no clear D. Trimming pared 5 bases from V and 4 bases from J, leaving 7 bases between. The CDR3 loop spans 12 amino acids. CDR1 is MNHEY, CDR2 SVGAGI, per germline. This chain's CDR3 is CASSTVADTQYF. The DNA for the CDR3 is TGTGCCAGCAGTACAGTTGCAGATACGCAGTATTTT.

This chain joins TRBV14 and TRBJ1-1; no reliable D call. V was cut by 2 bases and J by 0 bases, with 13 bases left in between. CDR1 is SGHDN and CDR2 is FVKESK in the germline V gene. The CDR3 is made up of 16 amino acids. CDR3 in amino acids: CASSQLPQRMNTEAFF. CDR3 DNA sequence: TGTGCCAGCAGCCAACTCCCCCAGAGGATGAACACTGAAGCTTTCTTT.

The V gene is TRBV6-5, the J gene TRBJ1-2, with a possible D match to TRBD1 (5 bases). The CDR3 covers 11 residues. Germline V gene lookup returns CDR1 MNHEY and CDR2 SVGAGI. The V gene lost 4 bases and the J gene lost 13 bases, with 13 bases spanning the gap. CDR3 amino acids: CASSFPGEVTF. The CDR3 nucleotides read TGTGCCAGCAGTTTCCCGGGGGAGGTCACCTTC.

This clonotype was recorded many times. The genes are TRBV15 and TRBJ1-1; TRBD1 aligns across 10 bases. The junction had 3 bases not matched to a gene; V was cut back by 11 bases and J by 3 bases. CDR1 is LNHNV, CDR2 YYDKDF, per germline (reference sequence). This CDR3 contains 12 residues. The CDR3: CASGTGDTEAFF. The CDR3 nucleotides read TGTGCCTCCGGGACAGGGGACACTGAAGCTTTCTTT. Variable domain in full (rest from reference TRBV15 and TRBJ1-1): DAMVIQNPRYQVTQFGKPVTLSCSQTLNHNVMYWYQQKSSQAPKLLFHYYDKDFNNEADTPDNFQSRRPNTSFCFLDIRSPGLGDTAMYLCASGTGDTEAFFGQGTRLTVV.

The DNA of the CDR3 is TGTGCCAGCAGTGGGGCAGGGCACGGATCACCCCTCCACTTT. Protein product: CASSGAGHGSPLHF. The chain recombines TRBV2 with TRBJ1-6, with D possibly TRBD1 on 5 matching bases. The CDR3 is 14 residues long. From germline, CDR1 is SNHLY and CDR2 FYNNEI. The germline V and J ends were trimmed by 4 bases and 10 bases, with 14 bases remaining between them. Variable domain in full (rest from reference TRBV2 and TRBJ1-6): EPEVTQTPSHQVTQMGQEVILRCVPISNHLYFYWYRQILGQKVEFLVSFYNNEISEKSEIFDDQFSVERPDGSNFTLKIRSTKLEDSAMYFCASSGAGHGSPLHFGNGTRLTVT.

CDR3 nucleotides: TGTGCCAGCAGGTCCGGGACGGAGGACCAGCTTAACTATGGCTACACCTTC. It encodes CASRSGTEDQLNYGYTF. The chain joins TRBV28 to TRBJ1-2, with D possibly matching TRBD1 (5 bases). This CDR3 has 17 amino acids. V lost 6 bases and J lost 1, with 21 bases in between. In germline, CDR1 is MDHEN, CDR2 SYDVKM.

This clonotype was counted once. The rearrangement uses TRBV6-2 or TRBV6-3 and TRBJ2-7; no clear D. The germline V gene encodes CDR1 MNHEY and CDR2 SVGEGT. The CDR3 length is 14 residues. Trimming left V 2 bases short and J 3 bases short, with 11 bases between. CDR3 coding DNA: TGTGCCAGCAGTTACGGGCAGACGTACTACGAGCAGTACTTC. Encoded protein: CASSYGQTYYEQYF.

The chain employs TRBV12-3 or TRBV12-4 and TRBJ1-2; D possibly corresponds to TRBD1 (5 bases). The CDR3 loop spans 14 amino acids. The V gene lost 5 bases and the J gene lost 3 bases, with 13 bases spanning the gap. As DNA, the CDR3 is TGTGCCAGCAGTGCATCGGGACGCCACTATGGCTACACCTTC. This codes for CASSASGRHYGYTF.

The V call is TRBV6-5, the J call TRBJ1-3; D ambiguous. The CDR3 loop spans 17 amino acids. With 2 bases removed from V and 0 bases from J, the gap between germline ends came to 14 bases. Germline loops: CDR1 MNHEY, CDR2 SVGAGI. The CDR3 loop reads CASSYGKPGSSGNTIYF. The CDR3 region has the DNA TGTGCCAGCAGTTACGGGAAACCCGGGTCCTCTGGAAACACCATATATTTT.

V is TRBV5-6 and J is TRBJ2-7; unclear D gene. In germline, CDR1 is SGHDT, CDR2 YYEEEE. V lost 5 bases and J lost 6, with 3 bases in between. The CDR3 has 9 residues. The CDR3 DNA sequence: TGTGCCAGCAGTACCGAGCAGTACTTC. Its translation is CASSTEQYF.

This clonotype was picked up a small number of times. This rearrangement joins TRBV5-1 to TRBJ1-2; D is unclear. The CDR3 runs to 14 residues. In germline, CDR1 is SGHRS, CDR2 YFSETQ. The V end was cut by 0 bases, the J end by 10 bases, with 16 bases between. The chain's CDR3 is CASSLAAGWSDYTF. The CDR3 region has the DNA TGCGCCAGCAGCTTGGCGGCGGGATGGTCTGACTACACCTTC.

The rearrangement links TRBV7-9 to TRBJ1-1; no clear D. The CDR3 length is 15 residues. The germline V and J ends were trimmed by 0 bases and 1 base, with 9 bases remaining between them. CDR1 and CDR2 from the germline V gene are SEHNR and FQNEAQ (reference sequence). The CDR3: CASSLAVEENTEAFF. In DNA form, the CDR3 reads TGTGCCAGCAGCTTAGCGGTTGAGGAGAACACTGAAGCTTTCTTT.

This clonotype was recorded at least ten times. The chain carries TRBV29-1 and TRBJ2-1; 7 bases fit TRBD2. The germline V gene has CDR1 SQVTM and CDR2 ANQGSEA. This CDR3 region has 15 residues. V dropped 2 bases and J dropped 7; count of bases not matched to a gene: 11. The DNA of the CDR3 is TGCAGCGTTGAAAGGGCTAGCGGCCCCATGAATGAGCAGTTCTTC. Translating gives CSVERASGPMNEQFF.